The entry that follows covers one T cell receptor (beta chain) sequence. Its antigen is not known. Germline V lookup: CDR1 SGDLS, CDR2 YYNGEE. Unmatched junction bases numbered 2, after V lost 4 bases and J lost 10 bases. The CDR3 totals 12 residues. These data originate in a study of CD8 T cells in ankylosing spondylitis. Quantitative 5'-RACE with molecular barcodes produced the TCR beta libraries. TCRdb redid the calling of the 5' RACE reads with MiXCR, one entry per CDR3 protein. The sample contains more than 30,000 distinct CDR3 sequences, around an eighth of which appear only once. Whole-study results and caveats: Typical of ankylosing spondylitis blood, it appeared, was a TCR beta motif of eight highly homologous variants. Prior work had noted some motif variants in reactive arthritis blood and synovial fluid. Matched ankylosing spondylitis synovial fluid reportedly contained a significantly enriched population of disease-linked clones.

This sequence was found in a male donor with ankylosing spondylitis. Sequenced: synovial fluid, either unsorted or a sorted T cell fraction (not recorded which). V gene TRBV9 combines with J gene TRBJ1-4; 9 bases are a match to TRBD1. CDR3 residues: CASSTGQGKLFF. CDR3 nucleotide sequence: TGTGCCAGCAGCACGGGACAGGGAAAACTGTTTTTT. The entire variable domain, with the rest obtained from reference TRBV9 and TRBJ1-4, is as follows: DSGVTQTPKHLITATGQRVTLRCSPRSGDLSVYWYQQSLDQGLQFLIQYYNGEERAKGNILERFSAQQFPDLHSELNLSSLELGDSALYFCASSTGQGKLFFGSGTQLSVL.